This TCR beta chain appears in the sequencing data of a study of cytomegalovirus exposure and HLA in healthy donors. Study as a whole: Genotyping showed roughly 81% of some 400 donors falling in the Caucasian-associated ancestry cluster. Study-wide points: CMV antigen specificity of a few CMV-associated chains was confirmed in vitro. In an earlier analysis, about 87% or about 30%: the productive usage of most TCR beta V segments. In a later analysis, specific HLA alleles were associated with 15,000 to 20,000 TCR beta sequences at a 0.05 false discovery rate.

This CDR3 spans 14 amino acids. The germline gives CDR1 SGHNT, CDR2 YYREEE (reference sequence). V gave up 3 bases and J gave up 3 bases, with 10 bases separating them. The primer mix had 60 Vbeta and 13 Jbeta primers. Sequencing was performed with immunoSEQ multiplex PCR; in TCRdb, only in-frame clones are kept and a portion is missing. Seen here are 150,000 to 200,000 clones, roughly 90% observed once, and the top ten hold 1.1%. The count of this clone is one. The antigen remains unidentified. The sequenced material came from PBMCs. The chain links TRBV5-4 to TRBJ1-3; unclear D gene. The clonotype originates from a boy aged 2 to 10 in good health and CMV-seronegative. CDR3 protein: CASSSHHSGNTIYF. DNA of the CDR3: TGTGCCAGCAGCTCACATCACAGTGGAAACACCATATATTTT.